These 15 T cell receptor beta chains share one sample of origin, sequenced in a study of Graves' ophthalmopathy and Graves' hyperthyroidism (dated by TCRdb to 2017 to 2018). The sequencer listed for this sample is Illumina HiSeq 2000. For repertoire sequencing, the TCR beta CDR3 regions were amplified from RNA transcripts. The first round of RT-PCR was done with HTBI primers and the Qiagen OneStep RT-PCR kit, and was followed by a second round of multiplex PCR, then size selection and purification. The raw public data were reprocessed by TCRdb itself: fastp quality trimming at Q25, MiXCR clonotype calling, in-frame beta chains only. Rows are unified per CDR3 protein, each entry keeping the most common DNA and genes. In this sample the table shows approximately 480,000 distinct CDR3 sequences, approximately 15% of which occur a single time. The ten biggest clones cover about 10% of the sample. Material: blood. All receptors derive from a woman aged 25 to 39 with Graves' ophthalmopathy. Donor details come from another sample of the same person, matched by shared clones.

This clonotype has ten or more counts. Here the CDR3 reads CASSLRPRNSPLHF. The CDR3 region has the DNA TGTGCCAGCAGCTTACGGCCAAGGAATTCACCCCTCCACTTT. The gene calls are TRBV11-2 and TRBJ1-6; no definite D call. The CDR3 contains 14 residues. V lost 2 bases to trimming and J lost 7 bases, with 9 bases between them. Per germline, CDR1 SGHAT and CDR2 FQNNGV. The variable domain in full, with the rest retrieved from reference TRBV11-2 and TRBJ1-6, is EAGVAQSPRYKIIEKRQSVAFWCNPISGHATLYWYQQILGQGPKLLIQFQNNGVVDDSQLPKDRFSAERLKGVDSTLKIQPAKLEDSAVYLCASSLRPRNSPLHFGNGTRLTVT.

This clonotype was observed at least ten times. The V call is TRBV29-1, the J call TRBJ2-7; 7 nucleotides line up with TRBD2. The V segment lost 5 bases and the J segment 0 bases; nucleotides outside the gene matches: 4. Germline lookup yields CDR1 SQVTM and CDR2 ANQGSEA. The CDR3 extends over 13 amino acids. CDR3 residues: CSVWDYSSYEQYF. As DNA, the CDR3 is TGCAGCGTTTGGGACTATAGCTCCTACGAGCAGTACTTC.

This chain links TRBV11-2 with TRBJ1-1; maybe TRBD1 (5 bases). The CDR3 extends over 13 amino acids. V shed 5 bases and J shed 4 bases, with 11 bases lying between them. Germline CDR1 and CDR2: SGHAT and FQNNGV. Here the CDR3 reads CASSPDTGTEAFF. CDR3 sequence (DNA): TGTGCCAGCAGCCCTGACACAGGCACTGAAGCTTTCTTT. The full variable domain, rest sourced from reference TRBV11-2 and TRBJ1-1, is EAGVAQSPRYKIIEKRQSVAFWCNPISGHATLYWYQQILGQGPKLLIQFQNNGVVDDSQLPKDRFSAERLKGVDSTLKIQPAKLEDSAVYLCASSPDTGTEAFFGQGTRLTVV.

The rearrangement uses TRBV6-5 and TRBJ1-2; D not resolved. In germline, CDR1 is MNHEY, CDR2 SVGAGI. Trimming removed 1 base from V and 0 bases from J, with 15 bases in between. This CDR3 contains 17 residues. The CDR3 nucleotides are TGTGCCAGCAGTTACTTCGGAGGGCCGGGAGCTAACTATGGCTACACCTTC. Translation: CASSYFGGPGANYGYTF.

At least ten counts were recorded for this clonotype. V gene TRBV20-1 combines with J gene TRBJ2-5, with 8 bases lining up with TRBD1. This CDR3 is built from 14 residues. CDR1 is DFQATT, CDR2 SNEGSKA, per germline (reference sequence). Losses at the gene ends were 4 bases for V and 2 bases for J; bases not matched to a gene: 6. The CDR3 here is CSAKTGAVQETQYF. In DNA form, the CDR3 reads TGCAGTGCTAAGACAGGGGCGGTACAAGAGACCCAGTACTTC.

This clonotype was picked up many times. Just one base apart from a much larger clone, this may be a read error. The genes are TRBV27 and TRBJ1-1; maybe TRBD1 (5 bases). CDR3 length equals 14 residues. CDR1 and CDR2 (germline): MNHEY, SMNVEV (reference sequence). The CDR3 loop is CASSFTQGGTEASF. The CDR3 nucleotides read TGTGCCAGCAGTTTTACGCAGGGAGGCACTGAAGCTTCCTTT.

As concerns this clonotype: Germline is not matched at one junction end, which may reflect a read error. The chain links TRBV4-1 to TRBJ2-7; 8 nucleotides align to TRBD1. Germline V CDR1 and CDR2: MGHRA, YSYEKL. This CDR3 has 15 amino acids. The CDR3 sequence is CASSRGQGGNYELYF. In DNA, the CDR3 is TGCGCCAGCAGCCGTGGACAGGGAGGAAACTACGAGCTGTACTTC.

This clonotype was recorded at least ten times. V usage is TRBV30 and J usage is TRBJ2-7, with 10 bases that match TRBD2. Germline V CDR1 and CDR2: GTSNPN, SVGIG (reference sequence). The CDR3 contains 14 residues. Trimming took 0 bases from V and 5 from J; bases not matched to a gene: 4. The CDR3 bases are TGTGCCTGGAGTGTTACTAGCGGGATCCACGAGCAGTACTTC. This encodes CAWSVTSGIHEQYF.

This clonotype was recorded at least ten times. The chain carries TRBV14 and TRBJ2-7; D might be TRBD1 (5 bases). Germline assignment: CDR1 SGHDN and CDR2 FVKESK. V gave up 3 bases and J gave up 2 bases, with 11 bases separating them. CDR3 length: 14 amino acids. CDR3 DNA sequence: TGTGCCAGCAGCCATTGGGGCTTTGCCTACGAGCAGTACTTC. This gives the protein CASSHWGFAYEQYF. Filled out from reference TRBV14 and TRBJ2-7, the complete variable domain reads EAGVTQFPSHSVIEKGQTVTLRCDPISGHDNLYWYRRVMGKEIKFLLHFVKESKQDESGMPNNRFLAERTGGTYSTLKVQPAELEDSGVYFCASSHWGFAYEQYFGPGTRLTVT.

In this sample, this clonotype turned up many times. The chain carries TRBV10-3 and TRBJ1-2, with a weak D call TRBD1 (5 bases). Deletions cut 2 bases from V and 2 bases from J, with 9 bases between. The CDR3 is made up of 14 amino acids. The germline V gene has CDR1 ENHRY and CDR2 SYGVKD. The CDR3: CAISERWGNYGYTF. The CDR3 DNA reads as TGTGCCATCAGTGAGCGTTGGGGGAACTATGGCTACACCTTC.

In this sample, this clonotype turned up many times. The chain has TRBV12-3 or TRBV12-4 and TRBJ2-2, with D uncertain. The length of the CDR3 is 14 residues. V dropped 1 base and J dropped 7 bases, with 10 bases sitting between them. This CDR3 is CASSLVGFGGELFF. The DNA of the CDR3 is TGTGCCAGCAGTTTAGTTGGCTTCGGCGGGGAGCTGTTTTTT.

In this sample, this clonotype turned up many times. The chain uses TRBV5-1 and TRBJ1-2, with TRBD1 identical over 7 bases. Trimming at V came to 3 bases and at J to 1 base, leaving 6 bases not matched to a gene. The germline gives CDR1 SGHRS, CDR2 YFSETQ. The CDR3 runs to 15 residues. CDR3 in amino acids: CASSSQGGLNYGYTF. CDR3 in DNA: TGCGCCAGCAGCTCCCAGGGGGGGCTTAACTATGGCTACACCTTC.

This clonotype appeared many times. V gene TRBV12-3 or TRBV12-4 combines with J gene TRBJ2-5; TRBD2 matches at 7 bases. The CDR3 length is 19 residues. The ends lost 7 bases at V and 1 base at J; junction bases unmatched: 21. This CDR3 reads CASTLGLFPPSGFQETQYF. Written as DNA, the CDR3 is TGTGCCAGCACCCTAGGGCTCTTTCCCCCTAGCGGTTTCCAAGAGACCCAGTACTTC.

This clonotype was picked up many times. This chain uses TRBV20-1 with TRBJ1-1, with 7 positions matching TRBD1. The CDR3 has 14 residues. J was trimmed by 1 base and V by 5 bases; bases with no gene match: 7. Per germline, CDR1 DFQATT and CDR2 SNEGSKA (reference sequence). For the CDR3, the DNA is TGCAGTGCTCGACGGACAGGCGAGAACACTGAAGCTTTCTTT. Translating it yields CSARRTGENTEAFF.

The chain recombines TRBV2 with TRBJ2-2, with 7 nucleotides matching TRBD1. The CDR3 has 15 residues. V trimming: 5 bases; J trimming: 6 bases; junction bases outside the gene matches: 9. Germline-derived CDR1 and CDR2 are SNHLY and FYNNEI. As DNA, the CDR3 is TGTGCCAGCAGTCCTCGACAGGGATGGTCCGGGGAGCTGTTTTTT. This codes for CASSPRQGWSGELFF. Full variable domain (missing parts from reference TRBV2 and TRBJ2-2): EPEVTQTPSHQVTQMGQEVILRCVPISNHLYFYWYRQILGQKVEFLVSFYNNEISEKSEIFDDQFSVERPDGSNFTLKIRSTKLEDSAMYFCASSPRQGWSGELFFGEGSRLTVL.